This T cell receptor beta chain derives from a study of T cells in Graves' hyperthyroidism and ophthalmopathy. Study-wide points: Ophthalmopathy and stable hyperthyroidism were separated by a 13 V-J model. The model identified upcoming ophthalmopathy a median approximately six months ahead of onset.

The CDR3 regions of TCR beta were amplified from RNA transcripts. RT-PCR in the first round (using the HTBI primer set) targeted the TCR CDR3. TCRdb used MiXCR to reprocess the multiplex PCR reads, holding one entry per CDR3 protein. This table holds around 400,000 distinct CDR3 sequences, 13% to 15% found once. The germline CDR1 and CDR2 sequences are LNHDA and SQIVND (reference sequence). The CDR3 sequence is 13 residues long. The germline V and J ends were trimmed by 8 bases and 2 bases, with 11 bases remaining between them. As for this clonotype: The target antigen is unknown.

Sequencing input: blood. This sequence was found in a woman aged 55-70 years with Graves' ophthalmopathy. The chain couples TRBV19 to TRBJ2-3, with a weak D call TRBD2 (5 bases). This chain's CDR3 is CASGAASTDTQYF. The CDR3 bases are TGTGCCAGTGGAGCGGCTTCCACAGATACGCAGTATTTT. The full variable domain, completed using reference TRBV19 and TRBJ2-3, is DGGITQSPKYLFRKEGQNVTLSCEQNLNHDAMYWYRQDPGQGLRLIYYSQIVNDFQKGDIAEGYSVSREKKESFPLTVTSAQKNPTAFYLCASGAASTDTQYFGPGTRLTVL.